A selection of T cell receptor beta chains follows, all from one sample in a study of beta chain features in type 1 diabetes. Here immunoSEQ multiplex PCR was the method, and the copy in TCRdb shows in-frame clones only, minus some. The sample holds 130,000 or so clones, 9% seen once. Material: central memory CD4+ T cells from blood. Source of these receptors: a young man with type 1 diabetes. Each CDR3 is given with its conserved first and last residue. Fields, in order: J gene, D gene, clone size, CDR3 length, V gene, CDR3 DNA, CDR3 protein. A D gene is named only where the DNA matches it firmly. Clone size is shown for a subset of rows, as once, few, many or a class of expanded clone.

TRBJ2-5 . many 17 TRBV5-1 TGCGCCAGCAGCTTGGGAGGACGGGGGGCCCTCCAAGAGACCCAGTACTTC CASSLGGRGALQETQYF
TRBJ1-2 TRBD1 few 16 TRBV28 TGTGCCAGCAGGCCATCGACAGGGGATGGGAACTATGGCTACACCTTC CASRPSTGDGNYGYTF
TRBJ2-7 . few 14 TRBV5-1 TGCGCCAGCAGCTCGGACAGTTTCTCCTACGAGCAGTACTTC CASSSDSFSYEQYF
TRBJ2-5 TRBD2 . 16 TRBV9 TGTGCCAGCAGCGTAGGTAGCGGGTTACCCGCAGAGACCCAGTACTTC CASSVGSGLPAETQYF
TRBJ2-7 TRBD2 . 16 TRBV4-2 TGTGCCAGCAGCCAAGATTGGGCTAGCGGAAACTACGAGCAGTACTTC CASSQDWASGNYEQYF
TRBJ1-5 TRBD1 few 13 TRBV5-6 TGTGCCAGCAGCCGCCGACAGGGAGAGCCCCAGCATTTT CASSRRQGEPQHF
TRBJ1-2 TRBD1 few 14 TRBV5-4 TGTGCCAGCAGACTTAGACAGGGTTACTATGGCTACACCTTC CASRLRQGYYGYTF
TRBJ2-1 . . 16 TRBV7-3 TGTGCCAGCAGCACCGGTCCTTCAAGCTCCTACAATGAGCAGTTCTTC CASSTGPSSSYNEQFF
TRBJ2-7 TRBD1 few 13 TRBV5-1 TGCGCCAGCAGGGAACCAGGGGGCTTTGAGCAGTACTTC CASREPGGFEQYF
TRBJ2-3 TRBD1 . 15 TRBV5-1 TGCGCCAGCAGTAATCCGACAGGGAGCACAGATACGCAGTATTTT CASSNPTGSTDTQYF
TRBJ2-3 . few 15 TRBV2 TGTGCCAGCAGTGAAGTGTGGCTAGCGCGAGATACGCAGTATTTT CASSEVWLARDTQYF
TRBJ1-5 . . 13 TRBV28 TGTGCCACCCTGGCCTTGGGGGGTCAGCCCCAGCATTTT CATLALGGQPQHF
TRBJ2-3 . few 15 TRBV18 TGTGCCAGCTCACCAAACGGACAAATAAGAGATACGCAGTATTTT CASSPNGQIRDTQYF
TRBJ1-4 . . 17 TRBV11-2 TGTGCCAGCAGCTTAGCTAGGGGGGGTCTTGTAAGTGAAAAACTGTTTTTT CASSLARGGLVSEKLFF
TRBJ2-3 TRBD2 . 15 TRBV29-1 TGCAGCGTTGAAGATCCGCGGGGGTTCACAGATACGCAGTATTTT CSVEDPRGFTDTQYF
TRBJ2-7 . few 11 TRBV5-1 TGCGCCAGCAGCGAGGGATACGAGCAGTACTTC CASSEGYEQYF
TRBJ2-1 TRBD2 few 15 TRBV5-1 TGCGCCAGCAGGCCCGGTAGTTCGGGGGGGAATGAGCAGTTCTTC CASRPGSSGGNEQFF
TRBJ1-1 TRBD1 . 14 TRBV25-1 TGTGCCAGCAGTGAGTCAGGGGGGAACACTGAAGCTTTCTTT CASSESGGNTEAFF
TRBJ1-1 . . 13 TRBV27 TGTGCCAGCAGTTTTATGGGCGTAGGTGAAGCTTTCTTT CASSFMGVGEAFF
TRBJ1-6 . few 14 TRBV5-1 TGCGCCAGCAGCTTCGTGGGCAGGGATTCACCCCTCCACTTT CASSFVGRDSPLHF
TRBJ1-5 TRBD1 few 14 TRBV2 TGTGCCAGCAGTGAACAGGGGGGAGGACAGCCCCAGCATTTT CASSEQGGGQPQHF
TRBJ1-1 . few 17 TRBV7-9 TGTGCCAGCAGCTTTTCAGGACACAAACGAGGTGGCACTGAAGCTTTCTTT CASSFSGHKRGGTEAFF
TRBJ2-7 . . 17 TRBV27 TGTGCCAGCATGGGGCGATGGAACGACAAAGACTCCTACGAGCAGTACTTC CASMGRWNDKDSYEQYF
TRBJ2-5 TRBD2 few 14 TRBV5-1 TGCGCCAGCAGCCCTCGGGGGGACCAAGAGACCCAGTACTTC CASSPRGDQETQYF
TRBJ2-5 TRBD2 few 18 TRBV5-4 TGTGCCAGCAGCTTGGCCGGGACTAGCGGGGGCCTTCAAGAGACCCAGTACTTC CASSLAGTSGGLQETQYF
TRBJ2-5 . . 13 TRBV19 TGTGCCAGTAGTATGGCCGAGGAAGAGACCCAGTACTTC CASSMAEEETQYF
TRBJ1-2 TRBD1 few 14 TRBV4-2 TGTGCCAGCAGCCAAATGCCGGGACAGGGAGGCTACACCTTC CASSQMPGQGGYTF
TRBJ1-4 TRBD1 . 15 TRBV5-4 TGTGCCAGCAGCAAGACAGGGGGCACTAATGAAAAACTGTTTTTT CASSKTGGTNEKLFF
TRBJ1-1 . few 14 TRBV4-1 TGCGCCAGCAGCCGCCCGACTTCGGTCACTGAAGCTTTCTTT CASSRPTSVTEAFF
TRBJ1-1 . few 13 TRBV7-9 TGTGCCAGCAGCTTAGAGGGGAAGACTGAAGCTTTCTTT CASSLEGKTEAFF
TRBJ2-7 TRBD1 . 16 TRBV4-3 TGCGCCAGCAGCCAAGAGAAAAACAGGGGGTGGAACGAGCAGTACTTC CASSQEKNRGWNEQYF
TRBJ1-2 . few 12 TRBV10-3 TGTGCCATCAACCTTGGAGAAGATGGCTACACCTTC CAINLGEDGYTF
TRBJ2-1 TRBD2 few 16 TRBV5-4 TGCGCCAGCAGCCAAGTGGTTAGCGGGGGGCCTAGGGAGCAGTTCTTC CASSQVVSGGPREQFF
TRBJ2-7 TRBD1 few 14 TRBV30 TGTGCCTGGAGAGCGACAGGGGGAAGATACGAGCAGTACTTC CAWRATGGRYEQYF
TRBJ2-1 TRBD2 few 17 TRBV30 TGTGCCCTGGGGTCCGAGGGGGTAATGCGTCGGGGGGGTGAGCAGTTCTTC CALGSEGVMRRGGEQFF
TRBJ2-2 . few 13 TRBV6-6 TGTGCCAGCAGTCCCCGGAACACCGGGGAGCTGTTTTTT CASSPRNTGELFF
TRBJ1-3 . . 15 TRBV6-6 TGTGCCAGCAGCTCGCGGGTCCGCTCTGGAAACACCATATATTTT CASSSRVRSGNTIYF
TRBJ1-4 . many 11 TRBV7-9 TGTGCCAGCGTCCTGAATGAAAAACTGTTTTTT CASVLNEKLFF
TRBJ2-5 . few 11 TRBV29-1 TGCAGCGTTGCCAGGGAAAAGACCCAGTACTTC CSVAREKTQYF
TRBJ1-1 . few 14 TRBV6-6 TGTGCCAGCAGGGACCCAGGGTTGTACACTGAAGCTTTCTTT CASRDPGLYTEAFF
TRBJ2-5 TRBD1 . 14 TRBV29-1 TGCAGCGTCGATCGACAGGGGGCCACAGAGACCCAGTACTTC CSVDRQGATETQYF
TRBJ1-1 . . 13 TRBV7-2 TGTGCCAGCAGCTTCATGTGGAACACTGAAGCTTTCTTT CASSFMWNTEAFF
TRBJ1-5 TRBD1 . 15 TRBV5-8 TGTGCCAGCAGCTTCCTCCAGGGGGCGGATCAGCCCCAGCATTTT CASSFLQGADQPQHF
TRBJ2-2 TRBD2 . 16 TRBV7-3 TGTGCCAGCAGCCCTTTCGGGGGGGCAAGTATCGGGGAGCTGTTTTTT CASSPFGGASIGELFF
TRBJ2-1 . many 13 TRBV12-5 TGTGCTAGTGGTGCGCCGAGCGACAATGAGCAGTTCTTC CASGAPSDNEQFF
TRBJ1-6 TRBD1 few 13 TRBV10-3 TGTGCCAGCAGTATAACAGGGGAATCACCCCTCCACTTT CASSITGESPLHF
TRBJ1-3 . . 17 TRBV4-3 TGCGCCAGCAGCCCGTACCCTTTACAGTTCTCTGGAAACACCATATATTTT CASSPYPLQFSGNTIYF
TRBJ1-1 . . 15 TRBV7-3 TGTGCCAGCAGCTTGTCGTTAATGGGGAGCACTGAAGCTTTCTTT CASSLSLMGSTEAFF
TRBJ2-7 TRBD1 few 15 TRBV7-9 TGTGCCAGCAGCTCGATCGGGACAGTTTCCTACGAGCAGTACTTC CASSSIGTVSYEQYF
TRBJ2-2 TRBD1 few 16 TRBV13 TGTGCCAGCAGCTCCTCCAGGGGGTTGAACACCGGGGAGCTGTTTTTT CASSSSRGLNTGELFF
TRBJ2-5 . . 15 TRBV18 TGTGCCAGCTCACCACCGGGAGGTTCACAAGAGACCCAGTACTTC CASSPPGGSQETQYF
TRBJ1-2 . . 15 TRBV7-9 TGTGCCAGCAGCCCCCAGGGAGGAGGGAACTATGGCTACACCTTC CASSPQGGGNYGYTF
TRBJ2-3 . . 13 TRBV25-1 TGTGCCAGCAGTGGAGTTTTGTTGGATACGCAGTATTTT CASSGVLLDTQYF
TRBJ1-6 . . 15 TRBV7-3 TGTGCCAGCAGCTTAGAAAGGGGTCCGGAGTCACCCCTCCACTTT CASSLERGPESPLHF
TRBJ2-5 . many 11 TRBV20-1 TGCAGTGCTATCCCCTTAGAGACCCAGTACTTC CSAIPLETQYF